This entry lists 3 T cell receptor beta chains sequenced from one sample in a study of blood T cell repertoires in COVID-19. Generated by immunoSEQ multiplex PCR, the TCRdb table keeps only in-frame clones and is missing some. The table has approximately 90,000 clones, 65% to 80% seen once. The specimen was peripheral blood. These receptors all come from a man between 70 and 80 years old with acute or convalescent COVID-19.

V usage is TRBV4-1 and J usage is TRBJ1-3, with a tentative D call TRBD1 (5 bases). The V gene's germline CDR1 is MGHRA and CDR2 YSYEKL. Trimming removed 0 bases from V and 0 bases from J, with 15 bases in between. This CDR3 spans 18 amino acids. Here the CDR3 DNA reads TGCGCCAGCAGCCAAGATAGGCAGGGCGTTGGCTCTGGAAACACCATATATTTT. It specifies CASSQDRQGVGSGNTIYF.

The rearrangement uses TRBV5-4 and TRBJ1-4; D unresolved. CDR1 and CDR2 from the germline V gene are SGHNT and YYREEE (reference sequence). The CDR3 loop spans 13 amino acids. Trimming removed 3 bases at V and 4 bases at J, with 7 bases between. As DNA, the CDR3 is TGTGCCAGCAGCTCAGCGAGTAATGAAAAACTGTTTTTT. This encodes CASSSASNEKLFF.

The chain links TRBV20-1 to TRBJ2-1, with 7 bases matching TRBD2. Germline values: CDR1 DFQATT, CDR2 SNEGSKA (reference sequence). Losses at the gene ends were 3 bases for V and 6 bases for J; bases not matched to a gene: 8. The CDR3 contains 14 residues. For the CDR3, the DNA is TGCAGTGCTAGTGGGTCGGGGGGTATCAATGAGCAGTTCTTC. The encoded protein is CSASGSGGINEQFF.